The 20 T cell receptor beta chains below were found in one sample sequenced in a study of CXCR3-negative and CXCR3-positive naive CD8 T cells. Study-wide points: Comparison of naive cells showed more hydrophobic TRB CDR3s in CXCR3-positive than in CXCR3-negative naive cells.

What these receptors recognize is not known. TRB cDNA libraries were made by UMI-labeled 5' RACE. From the 5' RACE reads, TCRdb lists one entry per CDR3 protein and no DNA. Its listing shows some 130,000 distinct CDR3 sequences. The specimen was naive CXCR3+ CD8+ T cells from blood. Subset reported: CD45RO-CCR7+CD27+CD95- naive CD8+ T cells expressing CXCR3 (TNR3+). Receptors were obtained from a human donor in good health. Some clones in this sample may be carry-over from other donors' samples.

The chain is built from TRBV4-1 and TRBJ1-2; TCRdb's D call, TRBD1, is unchecked because there is no DNA. This CDR3 has 14 amino acids. The germline gives CDR1 MGHRA, CDR2 YSYEKL. CDR3 region: CASSQDRAVYGYTF.

V and J are TRBV28 and TRBJ2-2. This CDR3 region has 11 residues. Looked up from germline, CDR1 is MDHEN and CDR2 is SYDVKM. The CDR3 region is CASHETGELFF.

This chain joins TRBV5-1 and TRBJ2-7; TCRdb reports TRBD2, a call that lacks DNA to check it against. This CDR3 spans 17 amino acids. The germline V gene encodes CDR1 SGHRS and CDR2 YFSETQ. CDR3 residues: CASSPGLAGGTPYEQYF. Full variable domain (missing parts from reference TRBV5-1 and TRBJ2-7): KAGVTQTPRYLIKTRGQQVTLSCSPISGHRSVSWYQQTPGQGLQFLFEYFSETQRNKGNFPGRFSGRQFSNSRSEMNVSTLELGDSALYLCASSPGLAGGTPYEQYFGPGTRLTVT.

The chain has TRBV5-4 and TRBJ2-7. The CDR3 is made up of 13 amino acids. Germline V gene lookup returns CDR1 SGHNT and CDR2 YYREEE (reference sequence). The chain's CDR3 is CASSLVRGDEQYF.

This rearrangement joins TRBV12-3 or TRBV12-4 to TRBJ2-7; TCRdb gives TRBD2 as the D gene, but with no DNA this cannot be confirmed. This CDR3 has 15 amino acids. This CDR3 reads CASSLDRGRGYEQYF.

This rearrangement joins TRBV6-4 to TRBJ1-1; the D call from TCRdb, TRBD1, cannot be confirmed without DNA. Per the germline V gene, CDR1 is MRHNA and CDR2 is SNTAGT. The CDR3 consists of 13 residues. The CDR3 sequence is CASSDTGGGEAFF.

The chain carries TRBV7-9 and TRBJ2-1; lacking DNA, the TRBD1 call made by TCRdb goes unchecked. The V gene's germline CDR1 is SEHNR and CDR2 FQNEAQ (reference sequence). The CDR3 consists of 15 residues. The CDR3 sequence: CASSLAGSPGDEQFF.

The gene calls are TRBV10-3 and TRBJ1-5. This CDR3 is built from 13 residues. Germline CDR1 and CDR2: ENHRY and SYGVKD. CDR3 loop: CAISEDGNQPQHF.

This chain connects TRBV6-2 or TRBV6-3 to TRBJ1-5; absent DNA, TCRdb's TRBD1 call cannot be checked. From germline, CDR1 is MNHEY and CDR2 SVGEGT. The CDR3 runs to 14 residues. CDR3 protein: CASSGAYSNQPQHF.

V is TRBV29-1 and J is TRBJ2-5; TCRdb proposes TRBD1, but this gene call is untestable without DNA. The CDR3 totals 14 residues. Germline V CDR1 and CDR2: SQVTM, ANQGSEA. The CDR3 is CSVEWTGEGETQYF.

The chain employs TRBV5-1 and TRBJ2-3. The CDR3 is 14 amino acids. From germline, CDR1 is SGHRS and CDR2 YFSETQ. The CDR3 protein is CASSFSVGSDTQYF.

The chain is built from TRBV7-9 and TRBJ1-4; absent DNA, TCRdb's TRBD1 call cannot be checked. The CDR3 has 15 residues. From germline, CDR1 is SEHNR and CDR2 FQNEAQ (reference sequence). The CDR3: CASTGLTPTNEKLFF.

The V gene is TRBV7-2, the J gene TRBJ2-1. The CDR3 sequence is 13 residues long. CDR1 and CDR2 from the germline V gene are SGHTA and FQGNSA. This CDR3 reads CASSGDYYNEQFF.

The CDR3 loop is CSVVGGGYEQYF. The chain joins TRBV29-1 to TRBJ2-7; the D call from TCRdb, TRBD1, cannot be confirmed without DNA. Germline V gene lookup returns CDR1 SQVTM and CDR2 ANQGSEA. This CDR3 has 12 amino acids.

The chain has TRBV5-1 and TRBJ2-1; TCRdb's assignment of TRBD2 cannot be checked, as there is no DNA. This CDR3 comprises 12 residues. Germline lookup yields CDR1 SGHRS and CDR2 YFSETQ. CDR3: CATRGGKDEQFF. Full variable domain (rest looked up from reference TRBV5-1 and TRBJ2-1): KAGVTQTPRYLIKTRGQQVTLSCSPISGHRSVSWYQQTPGQGLQFLFEYFSETQRNKGNFPGRFSGRQFSNSRSEMNVSTLELGDSALYLCATRGGKDEQFFGPGTRLTVL.

The V and J genes are TRBV4-3 and TRBJ1-2; TCRdb's assignment of TRBD1 cannot be checked, as there is no DNA. This CDR3 is 15 amino acids long. Germline V lookup: CDR1 LGHNA, CDR2 YSLEER. CDR3 in amino acids: CASSQDQGTDYGYTF.

The CDR3 loop is CASSQWDSEAFF. This rearrangement joins TRBV5-4 to TRBJ1-1. Looked up from germline, CDR1 is SGHNT and CDR2 is YYREEE (reference sequence). The CDR3 runs 12 residues.

V gene TRBV11-2 combines with J gene TRBJ1-2. The CDR3 contains 14 residues. Germline CDR1 is SGHAT and CDR2 is FQNNGV. The CDR3 reads CASSLASMNYGYTF.

The chain combines TRBV5-4 with TRBJ1-1; the TCRdb D gene call, TRBD1, has no DNA to confirm it. CDR3 size: 12 residues. The V gene's germline CDR1 is SGHNT and CDR2 YYREEE (reference sequence). CDR3 loop: CASSPPGTEAFF. Drawing the rest from reference TRBV5-4 and TRBJ1-1, the complete variable domain is ETGVTQSPTHLIKTRGQQVTLRCSSQSGHNTVSWYQQALGQGPQFIFQYYREEENGRGNFPPRFSGLQFPNYSSELNVNALELDDSALYLCASSPPGTEAFFGQGTRLTVV.

The rearrangement joins TRBV7-8 to TRBJ2-2; the D call from TCRdb, TRBD1, cannot be confirmed without DNA. The CDR3 covers 14 residues. Germline V gene lookup returns CDR1 SGHVS and CDR2 FQNEAQ. CDR3 residues: CASSGQGNTGELFF.